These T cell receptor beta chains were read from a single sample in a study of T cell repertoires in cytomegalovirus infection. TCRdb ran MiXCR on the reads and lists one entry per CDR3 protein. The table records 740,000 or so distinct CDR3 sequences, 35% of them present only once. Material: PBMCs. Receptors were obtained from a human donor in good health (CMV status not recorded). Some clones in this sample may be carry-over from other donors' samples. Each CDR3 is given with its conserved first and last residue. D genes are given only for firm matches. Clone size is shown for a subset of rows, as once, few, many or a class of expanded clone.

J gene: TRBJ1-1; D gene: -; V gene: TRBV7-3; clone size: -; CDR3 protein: CASSLPVKGGVNAEAFF; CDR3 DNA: TGTGCCAGCAGCTTACCGGTCAAAGGGGGAGTGAACGCTGAAGCTTTCTTT
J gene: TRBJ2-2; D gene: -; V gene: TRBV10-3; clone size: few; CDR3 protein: CAISESLAPNTGELFF; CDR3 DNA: TGTGCCATCAGTGAGTCGCTAGCGCCGAACACCGGGGAGCTGTTTTTT
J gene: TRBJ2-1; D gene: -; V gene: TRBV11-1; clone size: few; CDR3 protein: CASSLRFPGPGRNEQFF; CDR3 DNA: TGTGCCAGCAGCTTAAGGTTTCCAGGTCCGGGGCGCAATGAGCAGTTCTTC
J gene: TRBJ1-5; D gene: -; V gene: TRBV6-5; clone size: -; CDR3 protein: CASKPGYHSNQPQHF; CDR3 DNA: TGTGCCAGCAAGCCGGGGTACCATAGCAATCAGCCCCAGCATTTT
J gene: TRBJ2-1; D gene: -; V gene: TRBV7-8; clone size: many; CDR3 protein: CASIMGSSYNEQFF; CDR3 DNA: TGTGCCAGCATTATGGGTAGCTCCTACAATGAGCAGTTCTTC
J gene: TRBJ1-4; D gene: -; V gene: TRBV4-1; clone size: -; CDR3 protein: CASSLGATGNNEKLFF; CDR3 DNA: TGCGCCAGCAGCCTTGGGGCCACAGGCAATAATGAAAAACTGTTTTTT
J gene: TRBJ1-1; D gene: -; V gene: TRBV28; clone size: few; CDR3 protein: CASSLHREGNTEAFF; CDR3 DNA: TGTGCCAGCAGTTTACACAGGGAAGGCAACACTGAAGCTTTCTTT
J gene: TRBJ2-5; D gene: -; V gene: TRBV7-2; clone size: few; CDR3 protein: CASSPQGFETQYF; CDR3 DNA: TGTGCCAGCAGCCCACAGGGTTTCGAGACCCAGTACTTC
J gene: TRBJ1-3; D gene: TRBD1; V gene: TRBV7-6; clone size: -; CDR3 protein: CASSDRGQTEVGTIYF; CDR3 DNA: TGTGCCAGCAGTGACAGGGGACAGACGGAGGTTGGCACCATATATTTT
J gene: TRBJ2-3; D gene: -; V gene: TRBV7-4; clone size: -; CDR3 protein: CASGPTSGADTQYF; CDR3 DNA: TGTGCCAGCGGCCCAACGTCGGGGGCAGATACGCAGTATTTT
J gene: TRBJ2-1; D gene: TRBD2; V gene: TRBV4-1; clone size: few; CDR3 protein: CASSQERLAGAYNEQFF; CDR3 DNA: TGCGCCAGCAGCCAAGAGCGTCTAGCGGGAGCCTACAATGAGCAGTTCTTC
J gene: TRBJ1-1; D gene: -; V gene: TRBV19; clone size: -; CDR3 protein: CASSIFISSDTEAFF; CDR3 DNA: TGTGCCAGTAGTATTTTTATTAGTTCGGACACTGAAGCTTTCTTT
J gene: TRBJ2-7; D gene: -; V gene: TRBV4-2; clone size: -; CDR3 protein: CASSTDGTSYEQYF; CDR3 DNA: TGTGCCAGCAGTACGGATGGAACATCCTACGAGCAGTACTTC
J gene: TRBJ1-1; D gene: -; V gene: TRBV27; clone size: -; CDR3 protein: CASSLSSLVGVTEAFF; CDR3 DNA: TGTGCCAGCAGTTTATCGTCCCTAGTTGGGGTCACTGAAGCTTTCTTT
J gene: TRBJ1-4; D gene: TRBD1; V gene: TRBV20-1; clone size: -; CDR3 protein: CSALRQGSREKLFF; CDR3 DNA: TGCAGTGCTTTGCGACAGGGGTCTCGAGAAAAACTGTTTTTT
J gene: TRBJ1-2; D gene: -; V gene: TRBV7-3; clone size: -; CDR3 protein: CASSRPPDRFYGYTF; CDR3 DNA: TGTGCCAGCAGCCGACCCCCGGACAGATTCTATGGCTACACCTTC
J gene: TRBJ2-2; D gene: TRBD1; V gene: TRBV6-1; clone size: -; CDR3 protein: CASSYLGQGTTGELFF; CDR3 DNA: TGTGCCAGCAGCTACCTCGGACAGGGGACCACCGGGGAGCTGTTTTTT
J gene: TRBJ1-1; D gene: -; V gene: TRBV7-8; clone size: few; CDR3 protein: CASSFLPGQGRAFF; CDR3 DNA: TGTGCCAGCAGCTTTCTTCCTGGGCAGGGGCGGGCTTTCTTT
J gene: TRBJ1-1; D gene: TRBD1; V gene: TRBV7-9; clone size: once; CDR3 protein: CASSTGQPIRAFF; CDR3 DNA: TGTGCCAGCAGCACGGGACAGCCTATTCGGGCTTTCTTT
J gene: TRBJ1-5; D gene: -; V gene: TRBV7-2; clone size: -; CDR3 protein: CASSLRGPQPKHF; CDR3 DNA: TGTGCCAGCAGCTTACGGGGACCTCAGCCCAAGCATTTT
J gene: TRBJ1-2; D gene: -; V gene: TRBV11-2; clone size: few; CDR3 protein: CASSPEPSNYGYTF; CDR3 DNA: TGTGCCAGCAGCCCAGAGCCTTCCAACTATGGCTACACCTTC
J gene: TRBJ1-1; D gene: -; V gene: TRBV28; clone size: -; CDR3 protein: CASSLIRGSNTEAFF; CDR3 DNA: TGTGCCAGCAGTTTAATTAGGGGGTCGAACACTGAAGCTTTCTTT
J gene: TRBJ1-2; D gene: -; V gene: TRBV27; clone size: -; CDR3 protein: CASSFPGGYGYTF; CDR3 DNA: TGTGCCAGCAGTTTTCCGGGCGGATATGGCTACACCTTC
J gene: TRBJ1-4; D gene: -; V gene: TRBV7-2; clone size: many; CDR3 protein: CASSLGPGSATNEKLFF; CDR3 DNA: TGTGCCAGCAGCTTGGGCCCCGGTTCTGCGACTAATGAAAAACTGTTTTTT
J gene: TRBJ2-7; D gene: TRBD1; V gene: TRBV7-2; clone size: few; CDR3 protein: CASSLPQTGKHEQYF; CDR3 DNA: TGTGCCAGCAGCTTACCGCAGACAGGGAAGCACGAGCAGTACTTC
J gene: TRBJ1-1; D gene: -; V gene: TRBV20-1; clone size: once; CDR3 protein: CSARGDSGLNTEAFF; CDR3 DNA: TGCAGTGCTAGAGGTGACAGCGGATTAAACACTGAAGCTTTCTTT
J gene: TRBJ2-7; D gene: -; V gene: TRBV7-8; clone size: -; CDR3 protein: CASSLSGGEGLKAYEQYF; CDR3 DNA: TGTGCCAGCAGCTTAAGTGGGGGCGAGGGGTTAAAAGCCTACGAGCAGTACTTC
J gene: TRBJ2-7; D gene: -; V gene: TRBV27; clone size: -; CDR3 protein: CASSLIRGSYEQYF; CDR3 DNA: TGTGCCAGCAGTTTGATAAGGGGCTCCTACGAGCAGTACTTC
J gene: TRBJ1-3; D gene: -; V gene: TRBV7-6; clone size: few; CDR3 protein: CASSDPGIRNTIYF; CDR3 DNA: TGTGCCAGCAGCGATCCGGGGATTCGTAACACCATATATTTT
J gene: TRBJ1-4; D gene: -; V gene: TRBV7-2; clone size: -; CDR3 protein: CASSLQAHSTNENLFF; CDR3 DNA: TGTGCCAGCAGCTTACAGGCTCACTCAACTAATGAAAATCTGTTTTTT
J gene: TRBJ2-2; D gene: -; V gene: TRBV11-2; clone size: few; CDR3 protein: CASSFWRSTGELFF; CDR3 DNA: TGTGCCAGCAGCTTTTGGAGATCCACCGGGGAGCTGTTTTTT
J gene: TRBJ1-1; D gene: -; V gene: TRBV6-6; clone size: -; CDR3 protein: CASSEVKAARNTEAFF; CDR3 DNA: TGTGCCAGCAGTGAGGTCAAAGCCGCCCGGAACACTGAAGCTTTCTTT
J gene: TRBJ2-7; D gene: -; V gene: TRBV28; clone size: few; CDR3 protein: CASSLFFGEQYF; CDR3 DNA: TGTGCCAGCAGTTTATTTTTCGGCGAGCAGTACTTC
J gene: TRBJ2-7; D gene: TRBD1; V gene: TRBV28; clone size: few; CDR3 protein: CASSPGDSYYEQYF; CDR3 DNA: TGTGCCAGCAGTCCCGGGGACAGTTACTACGAGCAGTACTTC
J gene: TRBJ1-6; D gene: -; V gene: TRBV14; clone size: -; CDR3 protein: CASSQVTGQGNSPLHF; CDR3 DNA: TGTGCCAGCAGCCAAGTCACGGGGCAGGGGAATTCACCCCTCCACTTT
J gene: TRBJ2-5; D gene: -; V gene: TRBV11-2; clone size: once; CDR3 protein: CASSFRIRLEETQYF; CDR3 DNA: TGTGCCAGCAGCTTTAGAATCAGGCTCGAAGAGACCCAGTACTTC
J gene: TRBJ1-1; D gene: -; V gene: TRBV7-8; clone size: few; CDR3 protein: CASSLTAPAEAFF; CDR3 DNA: TGTGCCAGCAGCTTAACAGCCCCCGCCGAAGCTTTCTTT
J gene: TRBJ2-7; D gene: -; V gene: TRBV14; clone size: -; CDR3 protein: CASRGVGKAHEQYF; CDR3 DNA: TGTGCCAGCAGAGGCGTAGGTAAGGCCCACGAGCAGTACTTC
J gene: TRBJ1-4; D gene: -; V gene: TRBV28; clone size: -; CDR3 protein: CASTRAGSREKLFF; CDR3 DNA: TGTGCCAGCACCCGGGCGGGGTCTCGGGAAAAACTGTTTTTT
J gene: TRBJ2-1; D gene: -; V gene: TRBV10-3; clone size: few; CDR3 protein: CAIWDPTTGGSYNEQFF; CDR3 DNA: TGTGCCATCTGGGACCCCACCACCGGCGGCTCCTACAATGAGCAGTTCTTC
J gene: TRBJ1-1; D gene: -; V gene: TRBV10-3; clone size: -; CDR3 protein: CAISRDNTEAFF; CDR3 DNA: TGTGCCATCAGTAGGGACAACACTGAAGCTTTCTTT
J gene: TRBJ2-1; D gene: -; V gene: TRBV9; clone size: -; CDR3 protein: CASSMGAVVYNEQFF; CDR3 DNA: TGTGCCAGCAGCATGGGGGCCGTGGTCTACAATGAGCAGTTCTTC
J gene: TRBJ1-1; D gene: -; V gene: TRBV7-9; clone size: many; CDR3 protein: CASSKPAGEGTEAFF; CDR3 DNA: TGTGCCAGCAGCAAACCCGCAGGGGAAGGCACTGAAGCTTTCTTT
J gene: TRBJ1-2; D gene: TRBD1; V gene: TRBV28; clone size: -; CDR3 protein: CASSSSGTGTALHYGYTF; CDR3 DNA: TGTGCCAGCAGTTCCTCCGGGACAGGGACAGCACTACACTATGGCTACACCTTC
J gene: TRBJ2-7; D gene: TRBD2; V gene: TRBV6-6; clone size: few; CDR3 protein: CASSYSSSGRFYEQYF; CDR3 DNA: TGTGCCAGCAGTTACTCTAGTAGCGGGAGATTCTACGAGCAGTACTTC
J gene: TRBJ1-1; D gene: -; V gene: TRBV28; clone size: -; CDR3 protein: CASSSGVGRRSTEAFF; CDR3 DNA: TGTGCCAGCAGTTCAGGGGTCGGCAGGCGAAGCACTGAAGCTTTCTTT
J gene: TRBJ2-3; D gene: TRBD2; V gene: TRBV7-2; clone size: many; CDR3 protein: CASSLPARLPGLAGASSTDTQYF; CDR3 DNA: TGTGCCAGCAGCCTCCCCGCTAGACTCCCGGGACTAGCGGGTGCCTCTAGCACAGATACGCAGTATTTT
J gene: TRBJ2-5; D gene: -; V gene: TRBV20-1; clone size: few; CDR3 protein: CSANSFDVTLPHGQETQYF; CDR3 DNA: TGCAGTGCTAACTCCTTCGACGTGACCCTACCCCACGGTCAAGAGACCCAGTACTTC
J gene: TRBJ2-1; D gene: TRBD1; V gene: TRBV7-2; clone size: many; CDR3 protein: CASSGRTGVYNEQFF; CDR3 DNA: TGTGCCAGCAGCGGCCGTACAGGGGTCTACAATGAGCAGTTCTTC
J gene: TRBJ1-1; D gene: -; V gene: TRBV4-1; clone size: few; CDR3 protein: CASSQDRGRKLIPEAFF; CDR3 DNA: TGCGCCAGCAGCCAAGACAGGGGACGAAAGTTAATCCCTGAAGCTTTCTTT
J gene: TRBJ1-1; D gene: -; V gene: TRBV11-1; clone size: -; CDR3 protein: CASSLTGTKTEAFF; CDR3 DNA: TGTGCCAGCAGCTTAACAGGGACGAAGACTGAAGCTTTCTTT
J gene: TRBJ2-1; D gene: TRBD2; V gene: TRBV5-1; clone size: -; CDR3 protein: CASTFVAGDNEQFF; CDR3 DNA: TGCGCCAGTACCTTCGTGGCGGGGGACAATGAGCAGTTCTTC
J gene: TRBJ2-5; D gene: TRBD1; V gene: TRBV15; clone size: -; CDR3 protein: CATSRGQGAGGTQYF; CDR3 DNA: TGTGCCACCAGCAGAGGCCAGGGGGCTGGGGGGACCCAGTACTTC